Listed here is a single T cell receptor (beta chain). Antigen unknown. All of the isolated RNA was reverse transcribed, so expressed TCRB transcripts were sequenced. Profiled with immunoSEQ multiplex PCR; TCRdb holds only in-frame clones, not every one. The sample carries 600,000 to 650,000 clones, about 16% recorded once. The sample originates from a study of beta chain features in type 1 diabetes. Study-wide results and caveats: There was a moderate but significant shortening of TCRB CDR3s in all four CD4+ subsets of Type 1 diabetes patients.

There are 14 residues in the CDR3. Per the germline V gene, CDR1 is SQVTM and CDR2 is ANQGSEA. Trimming removed 6 bases at V and 4 bases at J, with 13 bases between. Every single donor gave one heparinised blood draw, and these averaged roughly 120 mL. Sorting produced populations that all topped 95% purity. This chain joins TRBV29-1 and TRBJ1-6; tentatively, D is TRBD1 (6 bases). This clonotype originated in a man aged 18-30 years in good health. The sequenced sample was naive CD4+ T cells from blood. The DNA of the CDR3 is TGCAGCGTACGCGGACAGTCTTATAATTCACCCCTCCACTTT. This sequence encodes CSVRGQSYNSPLHF.